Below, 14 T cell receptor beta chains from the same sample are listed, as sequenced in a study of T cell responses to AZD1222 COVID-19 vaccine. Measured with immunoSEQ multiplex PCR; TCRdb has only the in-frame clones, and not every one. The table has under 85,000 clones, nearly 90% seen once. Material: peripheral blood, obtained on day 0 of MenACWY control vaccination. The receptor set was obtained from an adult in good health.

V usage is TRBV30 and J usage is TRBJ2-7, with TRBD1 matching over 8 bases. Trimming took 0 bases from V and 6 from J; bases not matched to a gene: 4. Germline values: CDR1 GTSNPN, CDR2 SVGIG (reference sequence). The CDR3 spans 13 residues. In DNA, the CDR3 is TGTGCCTGGAGTGTAACAGGGGGATTCGAGCAGTACTTC. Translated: CAWSVTGGFEQYF.

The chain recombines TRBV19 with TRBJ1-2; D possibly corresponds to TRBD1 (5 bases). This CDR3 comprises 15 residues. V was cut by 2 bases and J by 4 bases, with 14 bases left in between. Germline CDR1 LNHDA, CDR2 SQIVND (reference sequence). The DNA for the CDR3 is TGTGCCAGTAGTATACTCGGGGGTTTCACCTATGGCTACACCTTC. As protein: CASSILGGFTYGYTF.

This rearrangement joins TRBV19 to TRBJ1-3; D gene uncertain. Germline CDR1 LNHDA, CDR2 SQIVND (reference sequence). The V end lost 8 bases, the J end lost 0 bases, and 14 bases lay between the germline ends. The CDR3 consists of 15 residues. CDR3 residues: CASVLRFASGNTIYF. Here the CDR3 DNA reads TGTGCCAGTGTGTTACGGTTCGCCTCTGGAAACACCATATATTTT.

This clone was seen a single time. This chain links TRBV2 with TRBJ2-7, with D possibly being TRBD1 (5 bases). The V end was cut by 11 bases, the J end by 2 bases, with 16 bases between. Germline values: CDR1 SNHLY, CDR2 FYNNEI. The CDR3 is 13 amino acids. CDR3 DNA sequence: TGTGCCTCTTTCCAGGGAACCCCCTACGAGCAGTACTTC. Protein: CASFQGTPYEQYF.

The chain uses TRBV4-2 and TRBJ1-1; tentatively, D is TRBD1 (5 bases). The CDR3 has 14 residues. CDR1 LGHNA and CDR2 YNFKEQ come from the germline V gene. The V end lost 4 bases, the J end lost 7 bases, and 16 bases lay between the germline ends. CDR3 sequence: CASSLSTGQGEAFF. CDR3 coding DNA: TGTGCCAGCAGCCTCTCCACTGGGCAGGGTGAAGCTTTCTTT.

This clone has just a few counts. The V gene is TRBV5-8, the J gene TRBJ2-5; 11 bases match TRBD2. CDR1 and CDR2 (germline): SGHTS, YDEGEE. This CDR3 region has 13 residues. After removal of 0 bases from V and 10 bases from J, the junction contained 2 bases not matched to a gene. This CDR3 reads CASSLVLAGGQYF. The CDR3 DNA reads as TGTGCCAGCAGCTTGGTTCTAGCGGGGGGCCAGTACTTC.

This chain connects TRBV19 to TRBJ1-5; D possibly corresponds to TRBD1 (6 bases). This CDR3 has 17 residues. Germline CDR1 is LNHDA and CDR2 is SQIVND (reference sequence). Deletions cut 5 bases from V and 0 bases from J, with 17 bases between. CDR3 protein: CASSLFLLQGSNQPQHF. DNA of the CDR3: TGTGCCAGTAGTCTCTTTCTCCTACAGGGTAGCAATCAGCCCCAGCATTTT.

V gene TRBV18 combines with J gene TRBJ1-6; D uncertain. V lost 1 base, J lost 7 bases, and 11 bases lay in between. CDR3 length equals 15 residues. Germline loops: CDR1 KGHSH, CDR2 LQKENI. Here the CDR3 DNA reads TGTGCCAGCTCACCACAACCAGTAGGGAATTCACCCCTCCACTTT. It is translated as CASSPQPVGNSPLHF.

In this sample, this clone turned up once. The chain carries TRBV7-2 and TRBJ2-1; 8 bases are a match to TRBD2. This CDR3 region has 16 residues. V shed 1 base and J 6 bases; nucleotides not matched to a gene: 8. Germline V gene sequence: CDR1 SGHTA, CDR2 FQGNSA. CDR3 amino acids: CASSLDTSGTGNEQFF. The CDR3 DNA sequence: TGTGCCAGCAGCTTAGACACTAGCGGTACTGGCAATGAGCAGTTCTTC.

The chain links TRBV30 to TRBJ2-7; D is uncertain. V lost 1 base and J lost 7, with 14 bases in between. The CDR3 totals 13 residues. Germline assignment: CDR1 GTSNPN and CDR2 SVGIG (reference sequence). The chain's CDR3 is CAWSGTPSGEQYF. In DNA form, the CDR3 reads TGTGCCTGGAGTGGGACCCCGAGTGGTGAGCAGTACTTC.

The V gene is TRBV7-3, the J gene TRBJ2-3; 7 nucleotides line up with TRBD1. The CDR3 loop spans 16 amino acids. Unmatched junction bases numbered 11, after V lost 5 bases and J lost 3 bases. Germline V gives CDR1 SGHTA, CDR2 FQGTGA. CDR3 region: CASSRIGQVGTDTQYF. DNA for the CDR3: TGTGCCAGCAGCAGGATAGGACAGGTTGGGACAGATACGCAGTATTTT.

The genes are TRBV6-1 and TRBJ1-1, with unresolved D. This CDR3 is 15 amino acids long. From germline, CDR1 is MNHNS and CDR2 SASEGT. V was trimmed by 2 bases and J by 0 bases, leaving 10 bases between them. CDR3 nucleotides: TGTGCCAGCAGTGAACAGCCTTACATGAACACTGAAGCTTTCTTT. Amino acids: CASSEQPYMNTEAFF.

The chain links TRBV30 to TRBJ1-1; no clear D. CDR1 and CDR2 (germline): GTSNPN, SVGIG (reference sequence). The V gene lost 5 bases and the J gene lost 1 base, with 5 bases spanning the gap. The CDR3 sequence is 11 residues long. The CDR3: CAWWGNTEAFF. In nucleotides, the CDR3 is TGTGCCTGGTGGGGGAACACTGAAGCTTTCTTT. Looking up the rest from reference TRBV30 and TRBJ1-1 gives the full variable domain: SQTIHQWPATLVQPVGSPLSLECTVEGTSNPNLYWYRQAAGRGLQLLFYSVGIGQISSEVPQNLSASRPQDRQFILSSKKLLLSDSGFYLCAWWGNTEAFFGQGTRLTVV.

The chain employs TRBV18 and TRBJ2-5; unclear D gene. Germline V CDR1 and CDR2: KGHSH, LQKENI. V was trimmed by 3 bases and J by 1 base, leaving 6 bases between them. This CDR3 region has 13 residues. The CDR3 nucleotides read TGTGCCAGCTCACCGTGGGGCCAAGAGACCCAGTACTTC. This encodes CASSPWGQETQYF.